The rows below give T cell receptor beta chains drawn from one sample of a study of OX40 agonist ivuxolimab in advanced cancers. Profiled with immunoSEQ multiplex PCR; TCRdb holds only in-frame clones, not every one. The table lists roughly 80,000 clones, about 86% of them singletons. The sample here was CD4+ or CD8+ T cells sorted from blood, taken in a trial of the OX40 agonist ivuxolimab. The receptors here all came from an adult with an advanced solid tumor such as melanoma, head and neck, liver or kidney cancer. Both conserved end residues are part of each CDR3. Each record gives: D gene, V gene, clone size, J gene, CDR3 protein, CDR3 DNA. D genes are given only for firm matches. Clone size is stated in some rows and not others, as once, few, many or a class when expanded.

D: NA; V: TRBV30; size: few; J: TRBJ1-6; CDR3: CAWSRSSPLHF; DNA: TGTGCCTGGAGCCGATCCTCACCCCTCCACTTT
D: TRBD1; V: TRBV9; size: once; J: TRBJ1-4; CDR3: CASSGDRGQGEKLFF; DNA: TGTGCCAGCAGCGGAGACAGGGGGCAGGGAGAAAAACTGTTTTTT
D: NA; V: TRBV7-3; size: NA; J: TRBJ1-1; CDR3: CASSLTFQGEAFF; DNA: TGTGCCAGCAGCTTAACGTTTCAGGGTGAAGCTTTCTTT
D: TRBD2; V: TRBV7-7; size: NA; J: TRBJ2-1; CDR3: CASSPIRPSGGAKEQFF; DNA: TGTGCTAGCAGCCCTATAAGGCCCAGCGGGGGGGCAAAGGAGCAGTTCTTC
D: TRBD1; V: TRBV28; size: NA; J: TRBJ1-2; CDR3: CASSPGDRDNYGYTF; DNA: TGTGCCAGCAGTCCGGGCGACAGGGACAACTATGGCTACACCTTC
D: TRBD2; V: TRBV11-2; size: NA; J: TRBJ2-7; CDR3: CASSRYTGTSAYEQYF; DNA: TGTGCCAGCAGCAGGTATACCGGGACTAGCGCCTACGAGCAGTACTTC
D: TRBD2; V: TRBV2; size: few; J: TRBJ2-3; CDR3: CASRGLAGGLRTDTQYF; DNA: TGTGCCAGCAGGGGACTAGCGGGGGGCCTCCGCACAGATACGCAGTATTTT
D: TRBD1; V: TRBV5-4; size: NA; J: TRBJ1-1; CDR3: CASSGKDRGPMNTEAFF; DNA: TGTGCCAGCAGCGGAAAGGACAGGGGGCCCATGAACACTGAAGCTTTCTTT
D: NA; V: TRBV27; size: NA; J: TRBJ2-2; CDR3: CASSFEVPNTGELFF; DNA: TGTGCCAGCAGTTTCGAGGTACCGAACACCGGGGAGCTGTTTTTT
D: NA; V: TRBV29-1; size: NA; J: TRBJ1-5; CDR3: CSEPPPTKHSNQPQHF; DNA: TGCAGCGAACCCCCCCCTACGAAGCATAGCAATCAGCCCCAGCATTTT
D: TRBD1; V: TRBV5-6; size: NA; J: TRBJ1-5; CDR3: CASSAGTGKVQPQHF; DNA: TGTGCCAGCAGCGCCGGGACAGGGAAAGTCCAGCCCCAGCATTTT